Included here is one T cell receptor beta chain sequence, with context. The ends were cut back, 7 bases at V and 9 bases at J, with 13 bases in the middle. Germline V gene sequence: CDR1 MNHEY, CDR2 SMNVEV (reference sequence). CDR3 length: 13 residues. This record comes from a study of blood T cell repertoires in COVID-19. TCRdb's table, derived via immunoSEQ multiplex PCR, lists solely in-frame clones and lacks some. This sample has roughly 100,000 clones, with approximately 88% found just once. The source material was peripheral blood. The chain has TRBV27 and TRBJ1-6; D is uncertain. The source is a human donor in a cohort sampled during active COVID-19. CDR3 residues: CASTPREGSPLHF. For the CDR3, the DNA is TGTGCCAGCACCCCACGGGAGGGTTCACCCCTCCACTTT.